Shown below are 13 T cell receptor beta chains from a single sample sequenced in a study of PD-1 blockade in classical Hodgkin lymphoma (dated by TCRdb to about 2020). In the paper's terms, the time point label means: cycle 1 day 1 (C1D1), immediately before nivolumab initiation. All trial patients had relapsed after autologous stem cell transplantation, with cohorts A, B and C differing in prior brentuximab vedotin exposure. The library was prepared using the immunoSEQ multiplex PCR assay. TCRdb re-hosts the immuneACCESS table, in-frame sequences only. Its copies lack some clones; in the studies checked, an unresolved V gene accounts for under half of them, and the cause for the rest is not known. Within this sample are 90,000 to 100,000 clones, with just under 95% of them counted one time only. The biggest ten clones account for less than 3.5% of the sample. The material sequenced was peripheral blood mononuclear cells (PBMCs), taken at baseline. The origin of the receptors is a human donor with classical Hodgkin lymphoma.

A few counts support this clone. This rearrangement joins TRBV18 to TRBJ1-5; D is uncertain. The germline V gene encodes CDR1 KGHSH and CDR2 LQKENI. CDR3 length: 14 residues. V lost 4 bases, J lost 3 bases, and 10 bases lay in between. As DNA, the CDR3 is TGTGCCAGCTCACGGGCAGCCCTCAATCAGCCCCAGCATTTT. Protein sequence: CASSRAALNQPQHF.

Regarding this clone: The same CDR3 can be traced to other DNA sequences in this sample. The rearrangement links TRBV27 to TRBJ1-1; unclear D gene. Trimming took 2 bases from V and 0 from J, leaving 4 bases between them. Germline CDR1 reads MNHEY; CDR2 reads SMNVEV (reference sequence). The CDR3 length is 13 residues. CDR3 residues: CASSLGMNTEAFF. The CDR3 bases are TGTGCCAGCAGTTTAGGGATGAACACTGAAGCTTTCTTT.

A few counts support this clone. V gene TRBV2 combines with J gene TRBJ2-1, with 11 bases matching TRBD2. Trimming took 8 bases from V and 1 from J; bases not matched to a gene: 13. The germline gives CDR1 SNHLY, CDR2 FYNNEI. CDR3 length equals 18 residues. CDR3 DNA sequence: TGTGCCAGCTGCAATCCGGGACTAGCGGCGATTTCCTACAATGAGCAGTTCTTC. This translates into CASCNPGLAAISYNEQFF.

The gene calls are TRBV28 and TRBJ1-2; unclear D gene. The CDR3 has 14 residues. V was cut by 2 bases and J by 2 bases, with 9 bases left in between. CDR1 and CDR2 (germline): MDHEN, SYDVKM. The chain's CDR3 is CASSLEGTNYGYTF. The CDR3 DNA reads TGTGCCAGCAGTTTAGAGGGCACGAACTATGGCTACACCTTC.

The rearrangement joins TRBV30 to TRBJ2-5; 7 nucleotides line up with TRBD1. The assigned J gene may be wrong: the sequence end matches TRBJ2-7 better. Germline CDR1 is GTSNPN and CDR2 is SVGIG (reference sequence). This CDR3 is 13 amino acids long. This chain's CDR3 is CAWSVGQQYEQYF. The CDR3 DNA is TGTGCCTGGAGTGTGGGACAGCAGTACGAGCAGTACTTC.

The chain recombines TRBV18 with TRBJ2-7; 11 bases fit TRBD2. Germline assignment: CDR1 KGHSH and CDR2 LQKENI. The CDR3 extends over 21 amino acids. V lost 1 base, J lost 1 base, and 18 bases stayed unmatched. The CDR3 coding sequence is TGTGCCAGCTCACCACTGACACTAGCGGGAGTGTCGGAATTAGTTTCCTACGAGCAGTACTTC. Its translation is CASSPLTLAGVSELVSYEQYF.

This chain uses TRBV7-3 with TRBJ1-1, with a weak D call TRBD1 (6 bases). The CDR3 length is 15 residues. V lost 5 bases to trimming and J lost 2 bases, with 15 bases between them. Germline CDR1 is SGHTA and CDR2 is FQGTGA. The CDR3 region is CASSLQGGGNTEAFF. DNA of the CDR3: TGTGCCAGCAGCCTACAGGGCGGGGGTAACACTGAAGCTTTCTTT. The full variable domain, with the rest looked up from reference TRBV7-3 and TRBJ1-1, is GAGVSQTPSNKVTEKGKYVELRCDPISGHTALYWYRQSLGQGPEFLIYFQGTGAADDSGLPNDRFFAVRPEGSVSTLKIQRTERGDSAVYLCASSLQGGGNTEAFFGQGTRLTVV.

V and J are TRBV23-1 and TRBJ2-3, with D perhaps given as TRBD1 or TRBD2 (5 bases each). TRBV23-1 is known as an ORF, though its function is uncertain. Trimming left V 9 bases short and J 0 bases short, with 13 bases between. The CDR3 runs to 14 residues. The CDR3 nucleotides are TGCGCCAGATCCGGGACGCCGAGCACAGATACGCAGTATTTT. Protein sequence: CARSGTPSTDTQYF.

The chain is built from TRBV29-1 and TRBJ1-1; no clear D gene. Per the germline V gene, CDR1 is SQVTM and CDR2 is ANQGSEA. The CDR3 is 11 amino acids. V was clipped by 1 base and J by 9 bases, with 9 bases between them. CDR3 in amino acids: CSVEVKGKAFF. The CDR3 bases are TGCAGCGTTGAAGTGAAAGGGAAAGCTTTCTTT.

The chain links TRBV4-1 to TRBJ2-7; TRBD2 matches at 8 bases. The germline gives CDR1 MGHRA, CDR2 YSYEKL. V lost 4 bases, J lost 0 bases, and 5 bases stayed unmatched. This CDR3 has 15 amino acids. The CDR3 loop reads CASSPGLAPSYEQYF. As DNA, the CDR3 is TGCGCCAGCAGCCCAGGACTAGCTCCCTCCTACGAGCAGTACTTC.

The chain carries TRBV10-3 and TRBJ2-3; D is ambiguous. This CDR3 spans 11 amino acids. Germline assignment: CDR1 ENHRY and CDR2 SYGVKD. The V gene lost 3 bases and the J gene lost 5 bases, with 3 bases spanning the gap. DNA for the CDR3: TGTGCCATCAGTGATATAGATACGCAGTATTTT. Protein product: CAISDIDTQYF.

This chain links TRBV6-4 with TRBJ2-3; 10 bases map to TRBD2. The length of the CDR3 is 14 residues. Germline-derived CDR1 and CDR2 are MRHNA and SNTAGT. V trimming: 5 bases; J trimming: 1 base; junction bases outside the gene matches: 0. CDR3: CASSLAGGTDTQYF. The CDR3 DNA reads TGTGCCAGCAGTCTAGCGGGAGGCACAGATACGCAGTATTTT.

The gene calls are TRBV29-1 and TRBJ2-1; no definite D call. Trimming shortened V by 4 bases and J by 5 bases, and 12 bases separated the two germline ends. CDR3 size: 13 residues. Germline V gene lookup returns CDR1 SQVTM and CDR2 ANQGSEA. The CDR3 loop is CSVARSTDNEQFF. CDR3 coding DNA: TGCAGCGTTGCTAGGAGCACAGACAATGAGCAGTTCTTC.